This entry lists 12 T cell receptor beta chains sequenced from one sample in a study of post-analysis software for immune sequencing data. General study points: Roughly five TRBV segments were more frequent in patients than controls; TRBV5-6, TRBV5-1 and TRBV20-1 belonged to this group.

Unique-molecular-identifier-tagged TCR beta cDNA libraries were used. A single record per CDR3 protein comes from TCRdb applying MiXCR to the PCR reads. The repertoire holds about 820,000 distinct CDR3 sequences, with 53% as singletons. The antigens these receptors bind are not known. Sequences were obtained from blood. Receptor source: a girl aged 10 to 17 with multiple sclerosis.

This clonotype was recorded a few times. This chain links TRBV20-1 with TRBJ2-7; 8 bases are shared with TRBD2. V was pared by 0 bases and J by 4 bases, with 14 bases of the junction left unmatched. The CDR3 spans 17 residues. CDR1 and CDR2 (germline): DFQATT, SNEGSKA (reference sequence). CDR3 in amino acids: CSARDSGGSWLGYEQYF. The CDR3 DNA is TGCAGTGCTAGAGATTCGGGGGGGTCCTGGCTAGGTTACGAGCAGTACTTC.

The CDR3, as DNA: TGCGCCAGCAGCTTGCTCGGGGTCTACGAGCAGTACTTC. Translated: CASSLLGVYEQYF. V and J are TRBV5-1 and TRBJ2-7; the D gene is possibly TRBD2 (5 bases). The CDR3 has 13 amino acids. The germline V gene encodes CDR1 SGHRS and CDR2 YFSETQ. V was clipped by 1 base and J by 3 bases, with 8 bases between them.

CDR3 DNA sequence: TGTGCCATCAGTGAGTCAGACAGGGGAGGGGAGACCCAGTACTTC. Translated, it gives CAISESDRGGETQYF. The gene calls are TRBV10-3 and TRBJ2-5; weak D call: TRBD1 (8 bases). The CDR3 totals 15 residues. Deletions cut 0 bases from V and 5 bases from J, with 13 bases between. Per germline, CDR1 ENHRY and CDR2 SYGVKD.

This clonotype was found a few times. The chain joins TRBV20-1 to TRBJ2-1, with 9 bases matching TRBD1. CDR1 is DFQATT and CDR2 is SNEGSKA in the germline V gene (reference sequence). The V segment lost 0 bases and the J segment 5 bases; nucleotides outside the gene matches: 5. This CDR3 spans 15 amino acids. The CDR3 nucleotides read TGCAGTGCTAGAGAACGGGGACAGGGCAACAATGAGCAGTTCTTC. The encoded protein is CSARERGQGNNEQFF.

The CDR3 spells CASSSPGDGTDTQYF. CDR3 DNA sequence: TGTGCCAGCAGCTCGCCCGGGGACGGCACAGATACGCAGTATTTT. The chain links TRBV7-9 to TRBJ2-3; D is possibly TRBD1 or TRBD2 (5 bases each). V dropped 4 bases and J dropped 1 base, with 12 bases sitting between them. The CDR3 sequence is 15 residues long. Per germline, CDR1 SEHNR and CDR2 FQNEAQ (reference sequence).

V gene TRBV7-2 combines with J gene TRBJ1-5; 7 bases are shared with TRBD1. Trimming removed 1 base from V and 2 bases from J; junction bases left unmatched: 5. Per germline, CDR1 SGHTA and CDR2 FQGNSA. The CDR3 runs to 16 residues. The CDR3 loop reads CASSLVWQGGNQPQHF. CDR3 DNA sequence: TGTGCCAGCAGCTTAGTGTGGCAGGGGGGCAATCAGCCCCAGCATTTT.

This chain uses TRBV2 with TRBJ2-7; 9 bases align to TRBD2. Trimming took 10 bases from V and 2 from J; bases not matched to a gene: 6. The germline V gene encodes CDR1 SNHLY and CDR2 FYNNEI. This CDR3 is built from 13 residues. CDR3 sequence: CATASGIAYEQYF. CDR3 coding DNA: TGTGCCACCGCTAGCGGGATTGCCTACGAGCAGTACTTC.

This clonotype was detected a few times. The genes are TRBV10-3 and TRBJ2-7, with TRBD2 matching over 7 bases. V lost 8 bases, J lost 6 bases, and 10 bases stayed unmatched. Looked up from germline, CDR1 is ENHRY and CDR2 is SYGVKD. This CDR3 contains 13 residues. CDR3 amino acids: CAIGGDRSSEQYF. The CDR3 DNA sequence: TGTGCCATCGGGGGGGACCGATCTAGCGAGCAGTACTTC.

In its sample, this clonotype was seen a few times. The rearrangement links TRBV7-9 to TRBJ2-4; D not resolved. The V and J ends lost 2 bases and 7 bases respectively, with 9 bases between them. This CDR3 has 13 residues. CDR1 and CDR2 from the germline V gene are SEHNR and FQNEAQ (reference sequence). This CDR3 reads CASSLRGANIQYF. CDR3 sequence (DNA): TGTGCCAGCAGCTTACGAGGTGCGAACATTCAGTACTTC.

The J gene is TRBJ2-3, the V gene TRBV2; D is undetermined. V gave up 6 bases and J gave up 6 bases, with 19 bases separating them. There are 15 residues in the CDR3. CDR1 is SNHLY, CDR2 FYNNEI, per germline. CDR3 in DNA: TGTGCCAGCAGACGGACCCTCGGTACCGGGGATACGCAGTATTTT. Its translation: CASRRTLGTGDTQYF. Full variable domain (rest looked up from reference TRBV2 and TRBJ2-3): EPEVTQTPSHQVTQMGQEVILRCVPISNHLYFYWYRQILGQKVEFLVSFYNNEISEKSEIFDDQFSVERPDGSNFTLKIRSTKLEDSAMYFCASRRTLGTGDTQYFGPGTRLTVL.

The chain uses TRBV4-1 and TRBJ2-5; D could derive from TRBD1 or TRBD2 (6 bases each). The CDR3 is made up of 15 amino acids. V shed 4 bases and J shed 1 base, with 13 bases lying between them. The germline gives CDR1 MGHRA, CDR2 YSYEKL. CDR3 DNA sequence: TGCGCCAGCAGCCTTCCCGAGGGGGGCCAAGAGACCCAGTACTTC. It encodes CASSLPEGGQETQYF.

The J gene is TRBJ2-1, the V gene TRBV7-2, with 10 bases lining up with TRBD2. With 7 bases clipped from V and 6 bases from J, the junction kept 9 bases outside the gene matches. The CDR3 consists of 15 residues. In germline, CDR1 is SGHTA, CDR2 FQGNSA. The CDR3 nucleotides are TGTGCCAGCACCGAGGCTAGCGGGAGATCCAATGAGCAGTTCTTC. It specifies CASTEASGRSNEQFF.